Each of the 14 T cell receptor beta chains below was sequenced from the same sample in a study of blood T cell repertoires in COVID-19. Sequencing was performed with immunoSEQ multiplex PCR; in TCRdb, only in-frame clones are kept and a portion is missing. This table holds 120,000 or so clones, around 90% found once. The sample was peripheral blood. These receptors were taken from a human donor in a cohort sampled during active COVID-19.

V gene TRBV2 combines with J gene TRBJ2-3; 9 nucleotides agree with TRBD1. The CDR3 contains 14 residues. Losses at the gene ends were 6 bases for V and 3 bases for J; bases not matched to a gene: 4. The germline V gene encodes CDR1 SNHLY and CDR2 FYNNEI. This CDR3 is CASSEDRGTDTQYF. CDR3 nucleotides: TGTGCCAGCAGCGAGGACAGGGGTACAGATACGCAGTATTTT. Variable domain in full (rest from reference TRBV2 and TRBJ2-3): EPEVTQTPSHQVTQMGQEVILRCVPISNHLYFYWYRQILGQKVEFLVSFYNNEISEKSEIFDDQFSVERPDGSNFTLKIRSTKLEDSAMYFCASSEDRGTDTQYFGPGTRLTVL.

This chain joins TRBV6-4 and TRBJ2-7; 11 bases are shared with TRBD1. Germline V gives CDR1 MRHNA, CDR2 SNTAGT. Trimming cost V 4 bases and J 7 bases; bases outside gene matches: 3. The CDR3 sequence is 13 residues long. This CDR3 reads CASSADRGQEQYF. The CDR3 DNA reads TGTGCCAGCAGTGCGGACAGGGGGCAAGAGCAGTACTTC.

This clone was seen only once. The chain carries TRBV7-3 and TRBJ2-2; 11 bases align to TRBD1. The CDR3 has 15 amino acids. Germline CDR1 SGHTA, CDR2 FQGTGA. Trimming took 3 bases from V and 6 from J; bases not matched to a gene: 3. This chain's CDR3 is CASSFRTGGPGELFF. DNA of the CDR3: TGTGCCAGCAGCTTTCGGACAGGGGGCCCCGGGGAGCTGTTTTTT.

The J gene is TRBJ1-6, the V gene TRBV7-9; TRBD1 agrees at 7 bases. CDR1 and CDR2 (germline): SEHNR, FQNEAQ (reference sequence). The CDR3 is made up of 14 amino acids. After removal of 1 base from V and 14 bases from J, the junction contained 8 bases not matched to a gene. CDR3 region: CASSLGAGGDALHF. CDR3 sequence (DNA): TGTGCCAGCAGCTTAGGGGCAGGGGGTGATGCCCTCCACTTT.

The CDR3 sequence: CAWGSGGAAGELFF. The CDR3 nucleotides are TGTGCCTGGGGTAGCGGGGGGGCGGCCGGGGAGCTGTTTTTT. The chain combines TRBV30 with TRBJ2-2; TRBD2 agrees at 11 bases. Per germline, CDR1 GTSNPN and CDR2 SVGIG (reference sequence). This CDR3 region has 14 residues. Unmatched junction bases numbered 5, after V lost 5 bases and J lost 6 bases.

The V gene is TRBV21-1, the J gene TRBJ2-1; the table's D call TRBD2 went unverified against the DNA. TRBV21-1 is a pseudogene segment. The CDR3 is 15 residues long. The CDR3 sequence: CASSKTSGRSGVGFF. The DNA for the CDR3 is TGTGCCAGCAGCAAAACTAGCGGGAGGTCTGGGGTCGGGTTCTTC.

This chain links TRBV4-1 with TRBJ1-5; 8 positions match TRBD1. Trimming at V came to 5 bases and at J to 5 bases, leaving 5 bases not matched to a gene. Looked up from germline, CDR1 is MGHRA and CDR2 is YSYEKL. The CDR3 consists of 14 residues. This CDR3 reads CASSFQGADQPQHF. CDR3 nucleotides: TGCGCCAGCAGCTTCCAGGGGGCGGATCAGCCCCAGCATTTT.

CDR3 sequence reads: CASSEPGYTEAVYF. CDR3 DNA sequence: TGTGCCAGCAGTGAACCAGGGTACACAGAAGCAGTTTACTTC. V and J are TRBV6-1 and TRBJ2-7, with D possibly matching TRBD1 (5 bases). Germline loops: CDR1 MNHNS, CDR2 SASEGT. Between the trimmed V and J ends, which lost 2 bases and 13 bases, there was a span of 21 bases. The CDR3 is made up of 14 amino acids.

The V gene is TRBV5-1, the J gene TRBJ1-1, with a weak D call TRBD1 (6 bases). Between the trimmed V and J ends, which lost 6 bases and 1 base, there was a span of 13 bases. CDR1 and CDR2 from the germline V gene are SGHRS and YFSETQ. The CDR3 runs to 14 residues. The CDR3 DNA is TGCGCCAGCAAGCTGCAGGGGTCGAACACTGAAGCTTTCTTT. It translates to CASKLQGSNTEAFF.

The rearrangement joins TRBV5-4 to TRBJ2-2, with TRBD1 identical over 11 bases. The CDR3 sequence is 17 residues long. Losses at the gene ends were 4 bases for V and 4 bases for J; bases not matched to a gene: 9. The germline CDR1 and CDR2 sequences are SGHNT and YYREEE (reference sequence). The CDR3 protein is CASSVRDRGTGTGELFF. The CDR3 DNA reads TGTGCCAGCAGCGTCCGGGACAGGGGGACGGGCACCGGGGAGCTGTTTTTT.

In DNA, the CDR3 is TGCGCCAGCAGCTTGGAATCCTCGGGAAGGGAGCAGTACTTC. It is translated as CASSLESSGREQYF. The rearrangement joins TRBV5-1 to TRBJ2-7, with D possibly TRBD2 on 5 matching bases. Per germline, CDR1 SGHRS and CDR2 YFSETQ. CDR3 length equals 14 residues. V was clipped by 0 bases and J by 7 bases, with 14 bases between them.

This sequence joins TRBV7-9 and TRBJ2-7; 7 nucleotides align to TRBD1. Losses at the gene ends were 5 bases for V and 0 bases for J; bases not matched to a gene: 13. Germline CDR1 reads SEHNR; CDR2 reads FQNEAQ (reference sequence). The CDR3 length is 17 residues. The CDR3, as DNA: TGTGCCAGCAGCCCCTCTTTACCCGGACAGGCCTCCTACGAGCAGTACTTC. Encoded protein: CASSPSLPGQASYEQYF.

This chain connects TRBV11-3 to TRBJ2-1, with D uncertain. The length of the CDR3 is 15 residues. CDR1 SGHNT and CDR2 YENEEA come from the germline V gene. V shed 6 bases and J shed 2 bases, with 14 bases lying between them. The DNA of the CDR3 is TGTGCCAGCAGTACCCTTCTTACAACCTACAATGAGCAGTTCTTC. Its translation: CASSTLLTTYNEQFF.

This clone appeared a few times. The CDR3 spells CASSLRGSQPQHF. CDR3 sequence (DNA): TGTGCCAGCTCCCTGCGGGGAAGTCAGCCCCAGCATTTT. The V gene is TRBV11-3, the J gene TRBJ1-5, with D hard to call. From germline, CDR1 is SGHNT and CDR2 YENEEA. V lost 8 bases, J lost 6 bases, and 14 bases lay in between. The CDR3 loop spans 13 amino acids.